This TCR beta chain was documented in a study of regulatory T cells in long-lasting Graves disease. Looked up from germline, CDR1 is SGHRS and CDR2 is YFSETQ. Trimming took 2 bases from V and 0 from J, leaving 11 bases between them. This CDR3 has 15 amino acids. For TCR beta, libraries came from iRepertoire HTBI primers and Arm-PCR of CDR3 regions. TCRdb re-called the multiplex PCR reads through MiXCR, storing one row per CDR3 protein. Here the sample spans over 450,000 distinct CDR3 sequences, under 25% being singletons. Regarding time point: persistent/refractory GD, antithyroid drugs over 5 years with positive TRAb. PBMCs were the source of the RNA used for TCR sequencing. This clonotype was observed many times.

This TCR came from a female donor with Graves disease. The starting material was peripheral blood mononuclear cells (PBMCs), obtained when the disease was refractory, from a patient treated with antithyroid drugs. J is TRBJ1-1 and V is TRBV5-1; D not resolved. The CDR3 region is CASSLPTQMNTEAFF. CDR3 coding DNA: TGCGCCAGCAGCTTACCTACGCAGATGAACACTGAAGCTTTCTTT.